The rows below give T cell receptor beta chains drawn from one sample of a study of shared clonotypes between healthy human individuals. The assay was immunoSEQ multiplex PCR, and TCRdb's table has in-frame clones only and misses some. The data contain 100,000 to 120,000 clones, about 70% of them singletons. The sample was memory CD8+ T cells sorted from blood. Receptors originate from a woman aged 25 to 39 in good health. Each CDR3 is given with its conserved first and last residue. The order of the fields is D gene, V gene, clone size, J gene, CDR3 DNA, CDR3 protein. The D gene is left open where the match is weak. Clone size is given for some rows only: seen once, a few or many times, or a class if the clone is expanded.

NA,TRBV7-8,many,TRBJ1-5,TGTGCCAGCAGCTTAGAGAGCCAGGGCCATAGCAATCAGCCCCAGCATTTT,CASSLESQGHSNQPQHF
TRBD1,TRBV10-1,NA,TRBJ1-5,TGCGCCAGGCACCGGGACAGAAATCAGCCCCAGCATTTT,CARHRDRNQPQHF
NA,TRBV11-2,many,TRBJ1-3,TGTGCCAGCAGCTTAGGTGGAAACACCATATATTTT,CASSLGGNTIYF
NA,TRBV7-9,NA,TRBJ2-7,TGTGCCAGCAGCCAGGAGGAGGCCGCTCCCTACGAGCAGTACTTC,CASSQEEAAPYEQYF
TRBD2,TRBV5-1,once,TRBJ2-1,TGCGCCAGCAGCTGGAGCGGGAGGGCCGAGGATGAGCAGTTCTTC,CASSWSGRAEDEQFF
NA,TRBV27,NA,TRBJ2-1,TGTGCCAGCAGTACCTCGGGCAGGTGGAATGAGCAGTTCTTC,CASSTSGRWNEQFF
NA,TRBV4-2,many,TRBJ2-1,TGTGCCAGCAGCCAAGATAGCATTGGGGCGGAACCCTACCTCAATGAGCAGTTCTTC,CASSQDSIGAEPYLNEQFF
NA,TRBV7-9,NA,TRBJ1-2,TGTGCCAGCAGCCAAGGCGCGGACTATGGCTACACCTTC,CASSQGADYGYTF
NA,TRBV15,many,TRBJ2-3,TGTGCCACCAGCAGAGATTCCGGGGGCGTGGATACGCAGTATTTT,CATSRDSGGVDTQYF
NA,TRBV4-2,NA,TRBJ2-7,TGTGCCAGCAGCCAAGTGTTCCAGGCCCGGGGAGAGCAGTACTTC,CASSQVFQARGEQYF
NA,TRBV2,NA,TRBJ2-1,TGTGCCAGCACGGCCGGCAGACTCGGAGATAATGAGCAGTTCTTC,CASTAGRLGDNEQFF
TRBD1,TRBV10-1,NA,TRBJ1-1,TGCGCCAGCAGTGAGCTACGGGGACAGCCGAACACTGAAGCTTTCTTT,CASSELRGQPNTEAFF
TRBD1,TRBV10-2,NA,TRBJ1-1,TGCGCCAGCAGTGAAGGCAGGGGGCGGACTGAAGCTTTCTTT,CASSEGRGRTEAFF
NA,TRBV19,few,TRBJ2-1,TGTGCCAGTAGTACCCCATGGGACCTGTTAGGGAATCGGCAGTTCTTC,CASSTPWDLLGNRQFF
NA,TRBV6-6,many,TRBJ2-1,TGTGCCAGCGGAGGCCTTTACAATGAGCAGTTCTTC,CASGGLYNEQFF
NA,TRBV11-2,few,TRBJ2-1,TGTGCCAGCAGCTTAGGTACTAGCTTCGATGAGCAGTTCTTC,CASSLGTSFDEQFF
TRBD2,TRBV5-4,many,TRBJ2-7,TGTGCCAGCAGCCACACGGATATAGCGGGGTTTGAGCAGTACTTC,CASSHTDIAGFEQYF
NA,TRBV25-1,NA,TRBJ2-1,TGTGCCAGCATTTCGGACGGTTCCTACAATGAGCAGTTCTTC,CASISDGSYNEQFF
NA,TRBV7-2,NA,TRBJ2-7,TGTGCCAGCAGCCGACAGCGAGACTCCTACGAGCAGTACTTC,CASSRQRDSYEQYF
TRBD1,TRBV28,NA,TRBJ2-5,TGTGCCAGCAGTTCGATGACAGGGAACCAAGAGACCCAGTACTTC,CASSSMTGNQETQYF
NA,TRBV30,few,TRBJ2-5,TGTGCCTGGAGTGGGCCCAGGGGATGGGAGACCCAGTACTTC,CAWSGPRGWETQYF
TRBD1,TRBV18,NA,TRBJ1-5,TGTGCCAGCTCACCATTTATAACAGGGGAGCATAGCAATCAGCCCCAGCATTTT,CASSPFITGEHSNQPQHF
TRBD2,TRBV6-4,few,TRBJ2-3,TGTGCCAGCAGTGGGGACTACAGCACAGATACGCAGTATTTT,CASSGDYSTDTQYF
NA,TRBV4-1,NA,TRBJ1-4,TGCGCCAGCAGTTTCGGGGGGCTCCATAATGAAAAACTGTTTTTT,CASSFGGLHNEKLFF
NA,TRBV5-1,NA,TRBJ2-7,TGCGCCAGCAGCCAGGAGGGGGACTACGAGCAGTACTTC,CASSQEGDYEQYF
NA,TRBV19,NA,TRBJ2-1,TGTGCCAGTAGTTTGATGCCGACGGGGAATGAGCAGTTCTTC,CASSLMPTGNEQFF
TRBD1,TRBV18,NA,TRBJ1-2,TGTGCCAGCTCACAAACCGGTGACAGGGGTCGCTACACCTTC,CASSQTGDRGRYTF
NA,TRBV7-9,NA,TRBJ2-3,TGTGCCAGCAGCTACCGGAACGTCAGGGTGGATACGCAGTATTTT,CASSYRNVRVDTQYF
TRBD2,TRBV2,few,TRBJ2-7,TGTGCCAGCAGCCCCAGGGAGGGTTTGTACGAGCAGTACTTC,CASSPREGLYEQYF
NA,TRBV4-1,once,TRBJ1-1,TGCGCCAGCAGGGGCGGGACGCCGGGGACTGAAGCTTTCTTT,CASRGGTPGTEAFF
NA,TRBV9,NA,TRBJ1-2,TGTGCCAGCAGCGTAGATGGCTATGGCTACACCTTT,CASSVDGYGYTF
NA,TRBV6-6,many,TRBJ1-4,TGTGCCAGCACCGGGGGGGAAAAACTGTTTTTT,CASTGGEKLFF
NA,TRBV29-1,NA,TRBJ2-3,TGCAGCGTTGACACAGATACGCAGTATTTT,CSVDTDTQYF
NA,TRBV7-9,NA,TRBJ2-7,TGTGCCAGCAGCTTAGCGCCCGGGATCCGTTCCTACGAGCAGTACTTC,CASSLAPGIRSYEQYF
NA,TRBV2,NA,TRBJ1-2,TGTGCCAGCAGTGCCTTCACAGCTACTCCTGGCTACACCTTC,CASSAFTATPGYTF
TRBD2,TRBV11-3,NA,TRBJ2-1,TGTGCCAGCAGCTTAGATAGTGGACTAGCGGGACATTACAATGAGCAGTTCTTC,CASSLDSGLAGHYNEQFF
NA,TRBV28,few,TRBJ2-7,TGTGCCAGCAAAACCATGTCGGGCCAAACCTACGAGCAGTACTTC,CASKTMSGQTYEQYF
TRBD2,TRBV7-6,NA,TRBJ2-1,TGTGCCAGCAGTTCTACCCGGACTAGCGGGACCTACAATGAGCAGTTCTTC,CASSSTRTSGTYNEQFF
TRBD2,TRBV2,NA,TRBJ2-5,TGTGCCAGCAGGTTAGCGGGAGGCGTCCAAGAGACCCAGTACTTC,CASRLAGGVQETQYF
NA,TRBV6-6,NA,TRBJ1-3,TGTGCCAGCAGTCCGACGGGTGGAAACACCATATATTTT,CASSPTGGNTIYF
NA,TRBV27,many,TRBJ1-5,TGTGCCAGCAGTTTAACTGGACCTCAGCCCCAGCATTTT,CASSLTGPQPQHF
TRBD2,TRBV6-5,few,TRBJ2-1,TGTGCCAGCAGTTTTTCTAGCGGGGGCTACAATGAGCAGTTCTTC,CASSFSSGGYNEQFF
TRBD2,TRBV6-4,NA,TRBJ2-3,TGTGCCAGCAGCCACCTAGCGGGAGCGGCAGATACGCAGTATTTT,CASSHLAGAADTQYF
NA,TRBV6-4,few,TRBJ2-6,TGTGCCAGCAGTGACTCGAAAACTGATGGGGCCAACGTCCTGACTTTC,CASSDSKTDGANVLTF
NA,TRBV6-6,NA,TRBJ2-7,TGTGCCAGCAGTTATACGGGGGGCAACGAGCAGTACTTC,CASSYTGGNEQYF
NA,TRBV29-1,many,TRBJ1-1,TGCAGCGTTGGGGAGAACACTGAAGCTTTCTTT,CSVGENTEAFF
TRBD1,TRBV2,NA,TRBJ1-5,TGTGCCAGCAGTGGAACGTCAGGACAGGGGGCGCGTCAGCCCCAGCATTTT,CASSGTSGQGARQPQHF
NA,TRBV25-1,NA,TRBJ2-5,TGTGCCAGCAGTGAATCGAGAGGCGCGGGTCTCCAAGAGACCCAGTACTTC,CASSESRGAGLQETQYF
TRBD1,TRBV5-6,NA,TRBJ2-2,TGTGCCAGCAGCTTAGGACAGGGGGCGAACACCGGGGAGCTGTTTTTT,CASSLGQGANTGELFF
NA,TRBV19,NA,TRBJ1-2,TGTGCCAGTAGTATTATACCTGGGGCAGGGCTGCGGGGCTACACCTTC,CASSIIPGAGLRGYTF
NA,TRBV19,NA,TRBJ2-7,TGTGCCAGTAGTATTTTCCATTCCTACGAGCAGTACTTC,CASSIFHSYEQYF